This TCR beta chain is from a study of cytotoxic CD8 clonotypes in ibrutinib-treated CLL. In the study overall: Researchers reported ten to twelve relapsed/refractory and about 14 treatment-naive patients, around 17 of them IGHV unmutated. Responses: approximately 25 partial, 2 complete; after median around 70 months, around 14 stayed remitted, about twelve progressed.

Study conclusions and caveats: Clonality went higher at ibrutinib response and then dropped back toward baseline at progression. Clonality measured at baseline exceeded age-matched healthy donors, tracking circulating CD8+ T-cell counts.

Per the germline V gene, CDR1 is LNHDA and CDR2 is SQIVND (reference sequence). The CDR3 extends over 15 amino acids. V was shortened by 3 bases and J by 4 bases, with 15 bases between the two germline ends. The repertoire was sequenced with immunoSEQ multiplex PCR; TCRdb's copy has only in-frame clones and lacks some. The table includes a few hundred thousand clones, roughly two thirds detected once. Comment on this clone: Its antigen remains unidentified.

The sample here was PBMCs, taken after 36 months of ibrutinib treatment. The chain uses TRBV19 and TRBJ1-2; D is possibly TRBD1 (5 bases). This clonotype was obtained from a human donor with chronic lymphocytic leukemia. CDR3 DNA: TGTGCCAGTAGTATTGTCGAGGGGATCTCCTATGGCTACACCTTC. Encoded protein: CASSIVEGISYGYTF. Supplemented by reference TRBV19 and TRBJ1-2, the full variable domain reads DGGITQSPKYLFRKEGQNVTLSCEQNLNHDAMYWYRQDPGQGLRLIYYSQIVNDFQKGDIAEGYSVSREKKESFPLTVTSAQKNPTAFYLCASSIVEGISYGYTFGSGTRLTVV.